This T cell receptor beta chain emerged from a study of blood T cells in healthy people across ages. Study-level results: Diversity of TCR beta correlated strongly with naive T cell percentage. Researchers deemed the diversity estimates from one million T cells underestimates.

This clonotype turned up a few times. As yet, its antigen is unknown. Sample-barcoded 5' priming and a J-beta primer mix drove a second PCR of roughly 6 to 12 cycles. TCRdb fed the 5' RACE reads into MiXCR, producing one record per CDR3 protein. This table holds 1.5 million to 2 million distinct CDR3 sequences, roughly 27% found once. The CDR3 contains 16 residues. Germline V lookup: CDR1 SGHTA, CDR2 FQGNSA. Trimming took 1 base from V and 1 from J, leaving 12 bases between them. The extraction recovered at least 6 micrograms of total RNA per sample. The clonotype originates from a woman aged 25-40 years in good health. The chain recombines TRBV7-2 with TRBJ2-3; D tentatively fits TRBD1 or TRBD2 (5 bases each). Sequencing was done on a sample of blood. CDR3 DNA sequence: TGTGCCAGCAGCTTAGTCGGGGCGGCCCGCACAGATACGCAGTATTTT. As protein: CASSLVGAARTDTQYF. The whole variable domain, remainder taken from reference TRBV7-2 and TRBJ2-3, is GAGVSQSPSNKVTEKGKDVELRCDPISGHTALYWYRQSLGQGLEFLIYFQGNSAPDKSGLPSDRFSAERTGGSVSTLTIQRTQQEDSAVYLCASSLVGAARTDTQYFGPGTRLTVL.